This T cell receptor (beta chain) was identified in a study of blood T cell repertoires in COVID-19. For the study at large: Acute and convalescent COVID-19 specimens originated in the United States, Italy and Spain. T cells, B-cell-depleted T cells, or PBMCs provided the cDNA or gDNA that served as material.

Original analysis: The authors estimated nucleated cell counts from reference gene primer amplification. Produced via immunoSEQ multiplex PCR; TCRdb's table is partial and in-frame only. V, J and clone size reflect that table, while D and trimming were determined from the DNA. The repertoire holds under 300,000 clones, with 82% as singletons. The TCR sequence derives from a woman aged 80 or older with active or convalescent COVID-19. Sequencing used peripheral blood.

The CDR3 spells CASGEVPSGNTIYF. The CDR3 nucleotides are TGCGCCAGCGGAGAGGTTCCATCCGGAAACACCATATATTTT. The rearrangement uses TRBV5-1 and TRBJ1-3, with D unclear. Germline CDR1 and CDR2: SGHRS and YFSETQ. Trimming took off 7 bases at V and 4 bases at J, with 15 bases between the two ends. The CDR3 has 14 residues.